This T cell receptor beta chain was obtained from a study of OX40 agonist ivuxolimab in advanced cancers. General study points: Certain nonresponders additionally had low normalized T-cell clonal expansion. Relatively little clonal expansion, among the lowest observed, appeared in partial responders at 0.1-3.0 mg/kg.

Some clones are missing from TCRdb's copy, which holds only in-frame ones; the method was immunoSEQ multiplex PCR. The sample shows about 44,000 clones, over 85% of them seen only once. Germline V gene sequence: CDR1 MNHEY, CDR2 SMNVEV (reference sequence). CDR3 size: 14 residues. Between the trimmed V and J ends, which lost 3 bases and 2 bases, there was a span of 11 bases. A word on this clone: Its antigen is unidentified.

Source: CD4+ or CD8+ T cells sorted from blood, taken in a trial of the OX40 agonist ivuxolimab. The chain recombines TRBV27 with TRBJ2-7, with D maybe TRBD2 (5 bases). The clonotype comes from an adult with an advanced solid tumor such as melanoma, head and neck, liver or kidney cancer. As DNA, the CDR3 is TGTGCCAGCAGTTTCACGGACTCTACCTACGAGCAGTACTTC. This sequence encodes CASSFTDSTYEQYF.